Shown below are 18 T cell receptor beta chains from a single sample sequenced in a study of OX40 agonist ivuxolimab in advanced cancers. Clones were read by immunoSEQ multiplex PCR, and TCRdb kept only the in-frame ones, dropping some. The table lists about 81,000 clones, about 93% of them singletons. The sequences come from CD4+ or CD8+ T cells sorted from blood, collected in a trial of the OX40 agonist ivuxolimab. These receptors originate from an adult with an advanced solid tumor such as melanoma, head and neck, liver or kidney cancer.

This clone was observed a single time. The V and J genes are TRBV27 and TRBJ2-7; 9 nucleotides align to TRBD1. Per germline, CDR1 MNHEY and CDR2 SMNVEV (reference sequence). The CDR3 covers 15 residues. The V segment lost 2 bases and the J segment 4 bases; nucleotides outside the gene matches: 6. The CDR3 region has the DNA TGTGCCAGCAGTTTAGCGGGACAGGGCCCGTACGAGCAGTACTTC. This sequence encodes CASSLAGQGPYEQYF.

The V gene is TRBV27, the J gene TRBJ2-7; maybe TRBD1 (5 bases). The CDR3 covers 13 residues. Trimming took 5 bases from V and 2 from J, leaving 10 bases between them. In germline, CDR1 is MNHEY, CDR2 SMNVEV (reference sequence). In DNA form, the CDR3 reads TGTGCCAGCAGTCTAGGGGCCCCCTACGAGCAGTACTTC. Translating it yields CASSLGAPYEQYF.

This clone was detected once. The V call is TRBV27, the J call TRBJ2-7; a weak D match, TRBD1 (7 bases). Trimming removed 5 bases from V and 2 bases from J, with 22 bases in between. The CDR3 loop spans 17 amino acids. Germline V gene sequence: CDR1 MNHEY, CDR2 SMNVEV (reference sequence). The CDR3 protein is CASSLQSVGGGPYEQYF. CDR3 coding DNA: TGTGCCAGCAGTCTCCAATCAGTAGGAGGGGGCCCCTACGAGCAGTACTTC.

This sequence joins TRBV6-6 and TRBJ2-7; D is unclear. V lost 5 bases, J lost 0 bases, and 14 bases lay in between. Germline loops: CDR1 MNHNY, CDR2 SVGAGI (reference sequence). This CDR3 has 15 amino acids. The CDR3 DNA reads as TGTGCCAGCAGTCACGGTCCCCTTAGCTCCTACGAGCAGTACTTC. Translating it yields CASSHGPLSSYEQYF.

The gene calls are TRBV4-3 and TRBJ1-4; the D gene is possibly TRBD1 (5 bases). Deletions cut 5 bases from V and 3 bases from J, with 13 bases between. CDR3 length: 15 residues. Germline V gives CDR1 LGHNA, CDR2 YSLEER. In nucleotides, the CDR3 is TGCGCCAGCAGCACCAGGGAGCAGGCTAATGAAAAACTGTTTTTT. Its protein is CASSTREQANEKLFF.

The V gene is TRBV11-2, the J gene TRBJ2-7; possibly TRBD1 or TRBD2 for D (5 bases each). Germline assignment: CDR1 SGHAT and CDR2 FQNNGV. This CDR3 comprises 12 residues. V lost 3 bases, J lost 6 bases, and 9 bases lay in between. The CDR3: CASSLGPIEQYF. DNA of the CDR3: TGTGCCAGCAGCTTGGGACCTATCGAGCAGTACTTC.

The rearrangement uses TRBV5-5 and TRBJ1-3; D possibly corresponds to TRBD1 (5 bases). The V gene lost 0 bases and the J gene lost 0 bases, with 7 bases spanning the gap. The CDR3 sequence is 15 residues long. Germline CDR1 SGHKS, CDR2 YYEKEE (reference sequence). The DNA for the CDR3 is TGTGCCAGCAGCTTGGCAGGGAACTCTGGAAACACCATATATTTT. Its protein is CASSLAGNSGNTIYF.

V gene TRBV27 combines with J gene TRBJ2-7, with 9 bases identical to TRBD2. The ends lost 6 bases at V and 3 bases at J; junction bases unmatched: 9. CDR1 is MNHEY, CDR2 SMNVEV, per germline (reference sequence). The CDR3 runs 15 residues. The CDR3 sequence is CASSWVAGEGYEQYF. The CDR3, as DNA: TGTGCCAGCAGCTGGGTAGCGGGAGAAGGCTACGAGCAGTACTTC.

The chain links TRBV4-3 to TRBJ1-2; 10 bases fit TRBD1. In germline, CDR1 is LGHNA, CDR2 YSLEER. V shed 0 bases and J 7 bases; nucleotides not matched to a gene: 14. The CDR3 is made up of 18 amino acids. The CDR3 loop reads CASSQEFETGGLVSGYTF. In DNA, the CDR3 is TGCGCCAGCAGCCAAGAATTCGAGACAGGGGGCCTTGTAAGTGGCTACACCTTC.

This rearrangement joins TRBV29-1 to TRBJ2-1, with TRBD1 matching over 8 bases. Germline V gives CDR1 SQVTM, CDR2 ANQGSEA. The CDR3 extends over 14 amino acids. The junction had 3 bases not matched to a gene; V was cut back by 0 bases and J by 5 bases. CDR3 coding DNA: TGCAGCGTTGAAGACGGGACAGGTAACAATGAGCAGTTCTTC. Translation gives CSVEDGTGNNEQFF.

The V and J genes are TRBV27 and TRBJ2-1; D assignment may be TRBD1 or TRBD2 (6 bases each). The V end was cut by 2 bases, the J end by 8 bases, with 13 bases between. The CDR3 loop spans 14 amino acids. The germline gives CDR1 MNHEY, CDR2 SMNVEV (reference sequence). The CDR3 here is CASSLEGGGDEQFF. The CDR3 nucleotides are TGTGCCAGCAGTTTAGAGGGGGGCGGGGATGAGCAGTTCTTC.

The chain couples TRBV4-2 to TRBJ1-4, with 9 bases that match TRBD1. This CDR3 has 16 residues. Germline CDR1 reads LGHNA; CDR2 reads YNFKEQ. V lost 1 base to trimming and J lost 2 bases; unmatched junction nucleotides: 2. CDR3 in DNA: TGTGCCAGCAGCCAAGGGGACAGGGCGACTAATGAAAAACTGTTTTTT. This encodes CASSQGDRATNEKLFF.

The chain recombines TRBV7-9 with TRBJ1-2; tentative D call: TRBD1 (5 bases). Trimming removed 5 bases at V and 2 bases at J, with 15 bases between. This CDR3 is 15 amino acids long. CDR1 and CDR2 from the germline V gene are SEHNR and FQNEAQ (reference sequence). For the CDR3, the DNA is TGTGCCAGCAGCCCCTCGGACACACCGAACTATGGCTACACCTTC. Residues: CASSPSDTPNYGYTF. The full variable domain, in which reference TRBV7-9 and TRBJ1-2 provide the parts outside the CDR3, is DTGVSQNPRHKITKRGQNVTFRCDPISEHNRLYWYRQTLGQGPEFLTYFQNEAQLEKSRLLSDRFSAERPKGSFSTLEIQRTEQGDSAMYLCASSPSDTPNYGYTFGSGTRLTVV.

The J gene is TRBJ1-2, the V gene TRBV7-9; possible D gene TRBD1, 5 bases. The germline gives CDR1 SEHNR, CDR2 FQNEAQ (reference sequence). The CDR3 is 16 amino acids. Trimming removed 5 bases from V and 8 bases from J, with 24 bases in between. CDR3 in amino acids: CASSPEGGHRLDGYTF. The CDR3 coding sequence is TGTGCCAGCAGCCCGGAGGGCGGCCACAGGCTGGACGGCTACACCTTC.

The chain combines TRBV30 with TRBJ2-7, with D possibly being TRBD2 (6 bases). This CDR3 region has 14 residues. V gave up 0 bases and J gave up 5 bases, with 14 bases separating them. CDR1 GTSNPN and CDR2 SVGIG come from the germline V gene (reference sequence). CDR3 coding DNA: TGTGCCTGGAGTGTAGGTGGGAGGACGGACGAGCAGTACTTC. This encodes CAWSVGGRTDEQYF.

The rearrangement links TRBV5-1 to TRBJ1-6; D gene uncertain. The ends were cut back, 0 bases at V and 10 bases at J, with 11 bases in the middle. The CDR3 contains 14 residues. Germline CDR1 SGHRS, CDR2 YFSETQ. The CDR3 region is CASSLAAGSSPLHF. The CDR3 nucleotides read TGCGCCAGCAGCTTGGCGGCAGGTTCCTCACCCCTCCACTTT. Full variable domain (missing parts from reference TRBV5-1 and TRBJ1-6): KAGVTQTPRYLIKTRGQQVTLSCSPISGHRSVSWYQQTPGQGLQFLFEYFSETQRNKGNFPGRFSGRQFSNSRSEMNVSTLELGDSALYLCASSLAAGSSPLHFGNGTRLTVT.

The chain carries TRBV21-1 and TRBJ2-1. TRBV21-1 is recorded as a pseudogene. This CDR3 is built from 16 residues. This chain's CDR3 is CASPLTRRNRAPGPFF. DNA of the CDR3: TGTGCCAGCCCCTTAACCCGGCGGAACAGAGCTCCAGGCCCGTTCTTC.

This chain connects TRBV25-1 to TRBJ2-6; perhaps TRBD1 as D (5 bases). This CDR3 spans 14 amino acids. CDR1 MGHDK and CDR2 SYGVNS come from the germline V gene. V was clipped by 6 bases and J by 3 bases, with 9 bases between them. The CDR3 DNA sequence: TGTGCCAGCAGGCAGGGTGGTGGGGCCAACGTCCTGACTTTC. This codes for CASRQGGGANVLTF.